This T cell receptor beta chain was identified in a study of cytomegalovirus exposure and HLA in healthy donors. 60 Vbeta and 13 Jbeta primers were used in PCR. Here immunoSEQ multiplex PCR was the method, and the copy in TCRdb shows in-frame clones only, minus some. The sample holds 100,000 to 150,000 clones, under 85% seen once. A word on this clone: Its target is unknown. Germline is not matched at one junction end, which may reflect a read error.

Findings of the study overall: Follow-up analysis found HLA locus-dependent TCR association rates, highest for DRB1 and lowest for HLA-C. Later analysis demonstrated an association between a missense DCLRE1C variant and TCR beta V- and J-gene trimming.

Nominally healthy donors were sampled, though unrecorded immune exposures were likely. This CDR3 region has 14 residues. CDR1 is PRHDT, CDR2 FYEKMQ, per germline (reference sequence). Sequenced input: PBMCs. This receptor was taken from a male donor in good health and CMV-seropositive. The rearrangement links TRBV13 to TRBJ2-4; D is possibly TRBD2 (5 bases). The CDR3 reads CASSPGWAKNSQYF. The CDR3 region has the DNA TGTGCCAGCAGCCCGGGGTGGGCAAAAAACAGTCAGTACTTC.